Listed here is a single TCR beta chain. The sample comes from a study of cytomegalovirus exposure and HLA in healthy donors. Deletions cut 7 bases from V and 7 bases from J, with 23 bases between. CDR3 size: 15 residues. Germline V lookup: CDR1 MNHEY, CDR2 SVGAGI. Both 60 Vbeta primers and 13 Jbeta primers went into the PCR. Sequencing used immunoSEQ multiplex PCR; TCRdb keeps in-frame clones, though not all of them. The top ten clones hold approximately 1.5% of a sample with 120,000 to 150,000 clones, 75% to 80% of them seen once. This rearrangement joins TRBV6-5 to TRBJ2-7; tentatively, D is TRBD1 (7 bases). Sequencing used PBMCs. The TCR comes from a female donor in good health and CMV-seronegative. The CDR3 spells CASTHGQDRGGEQYF. CDR3 bases: TGTGCCAGCACTCATGGACAGGATCGAGGGGGGGAGCAGTACTTC.